This T cell receptor (beta chain) was sequenced for a study of T cells in Graves' hyperthyroidism and ophthalmopathy. Amplified TCR beta CDR3 regions derived from RNA transcripts. The HTBI primer set drove a first-round RT-PCR of the TCR CDR3. TCRdb called the multiplex PCR reads again in MiXCR, with one record for every CDR3 protein. This sample carries roughly 660,000 distinct CDR3 sequences, about 18% of them seen once, and the ten largest clones take roughly 16%. This clonotype was recorded many times. Unmatched junction bases numbered 12, after V lost 5 bases and J lost 2 bases. CDR3 length: 17 residues.

The TCR comes from a man between 50 and 59 years old with Graves' hyperthyroidism. This chain connects TRBV12-3 or TRBV12-4 to TRBJ1-5; 7 bases are a match to TRBD1. Sequenced input: blood. For the CDR3, the DNA is TGTGCCAGCAGTATCGATTCCGGGACAGTGGGCAATCAGCCCCAGCATTTT. Its protein is CASSIDSGTVGNQPQHF.